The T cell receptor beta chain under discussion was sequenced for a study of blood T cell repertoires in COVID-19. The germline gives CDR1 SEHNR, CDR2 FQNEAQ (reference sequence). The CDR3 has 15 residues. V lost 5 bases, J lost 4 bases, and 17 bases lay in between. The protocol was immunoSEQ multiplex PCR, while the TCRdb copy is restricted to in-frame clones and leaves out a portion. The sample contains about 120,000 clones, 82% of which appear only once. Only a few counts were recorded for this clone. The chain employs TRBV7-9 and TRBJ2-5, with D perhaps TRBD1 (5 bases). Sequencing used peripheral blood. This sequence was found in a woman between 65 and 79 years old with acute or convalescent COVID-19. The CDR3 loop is CASSLGHGGAETQYF. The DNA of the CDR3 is TGTGCCAGCAGCCTAGGACACGGTGGGGCAGAGACCCAGTACTTC.